This T cell receptor beta chain originates from a study of blood T cell repertoires in COVID-19. Study context: Some COVID-19 samples were acute and others convalescent; all came from the United States, Italy and Spain. PBMCs, B-cell-depleted T cells, or T cells provided the cDNA or gDNA that made up the material.

In the original analysis: For nucleated cells, counts were estimated from reference gene primer amplification. Sequenced by immunoSEQ multiplex PCR; TCRdb stores in-frame clones only, minus some. Clone size and V and J calls were adopted from that table, with D and trimming inferred from the DNA. The sample has about 100,000 clones, around 92% seen once. Germline V gene data show CDR1 as SNHLY and CDR2 as FYNNEI. The CDR3 runs 13 residues. V dropped 4 bases and J dropped 4 bases, with 11 bases sitting between them. This TCR derives from a man in his fifties with active COVID-19. The sequenced sample consisted of peripheral blood. The V and J genes are TRBV2 and TRBJ2-7; D not resolved. The CDR3 reads CASSVRGTYEQYF. CDR3 bases: TGTGCCAGCAGTGTTCGAGGTACTTACGAGCAGTACTTC.